The rows below give T cell receptor beta chains drawn from one sample of a study of post-analysis software for immune sequencing data. TCRdb fed the PCR reads into MiXCR, producing one record per CDR3 protein. Of about 820,000 distinct CDR3 sequences in the sample, roughly half are singletons; the top ten hold roughly 4.4%. Sequencing was done on a sample of blood. Receptor source: a girl aged 10-17 years with multiple sclerosis. Each CDR3 is given with its conserved first and last residue.

length: 14; V: TRBV7-3; CDR3: CASSLPGGRNEQFF
length: 16; V: TRBV7-3; CDR3: CASSFQGTRNTGELFF
length: 12; V: TRBV29-1; CDR3: CSVGQGDSEQFF
length: 15; V: TRBV20-1; CDR3: CSAISGRGSYNEQFF
length: 11; V: TRBV2; CDR3: CASRGAETQYF
length: 14; V: TRBV5-4; CDR3: CASSLYSGGETQYF
length: 16; V: TRBV7-9; CDR3: CASSLGVVGYNYGYTF
length: 11; V: TRBV30; CDR3: CAWSDQETQYF
length: 15; V: TRBV5-1; CDR3: CASSFTAGGTYEQYF
length: 14; V: TRBV5-1; CDR3: CASSKGTGPYEQYF
length: 15; V: TRBV2; CDR3: CASTFVGQGTDTQYF
length: 17; V: TRBV6-5; CDR3: CASSYSAGGVSSYEQYF
length: 14; V: TRBV5-1; CDR3: CASSWGQGVSEQFF
length: 13; V: TRBV5-1; CDR3: CASGGQSFGEQYF
length: 14; V: TRBV12-5; CDR3: CASGLEPHVRGQFF
length: 18; V: TRBV6-2/TRBV6-3; CDR3: CASSYSSIVFLGFAEAFF
length: 15; V: TRBV29-1; CDR3: CSVEPGTGLGYEQYF
length: 15; V: TRBV15; CDR3: CATSRDSHSGETQYF
length: 16; V: TRBV20-1; CDR3: CSVRGGPVGGHYGYTF
length: 19; V: TRBV4-2; CDR3: CASSQDHGRALSGYNEQFF
length: 14; V: TRBV7-9; CDR3: CASSTTSSTGELFF
length: 16; V: TRBV24-1; CDR3: CATSDSGPGRTGELFF